This TCR beta chain was retrieved from a study of T cell repertoires in cytomegalovirus infection. Study background: CMV epitopes, recently identified HLA-C-restricted and well-studied HLA-B-restricted, were used. Matching HLA type and CMV infection were both indicated by public TCR beta signatures. Overall study results and limits: In two of eight donors, the top clonotype was HLA-C-restricted CMV-specific.

Germline CDR1 reads SGHVS; CDR2 reads FQNEAQ. The CDR3 is made up of 13 amino acids. TCRdb re-derived calls from the reads in MiXCR, one entry per CDR3 protein. This sample has about 57,000 distinct CDR3 sequences, with over 20% found just once. Worth noting for this clonotype: Its antigen is still unknown. Its ends do not fully match the called genes, so a read error is possible.

Material: CD8+ T cells from cultured PBMCs, obtained from culture after CMV antigen stimulation. The gene calls are TRBV7-8 and TRBJ1-2, with 7 bases matching TRBD1. This sequence was found in a human donor in good health (CMV status not recorded). Some clones in this sample may be carry-over from other donors' samples. In DNA form, the CDR3 reads TGTGCCAGCAGCTTAGCAGAATCGGACAGGTCCGTCTTC. The encoded protein is CASSLAESDRSVF.